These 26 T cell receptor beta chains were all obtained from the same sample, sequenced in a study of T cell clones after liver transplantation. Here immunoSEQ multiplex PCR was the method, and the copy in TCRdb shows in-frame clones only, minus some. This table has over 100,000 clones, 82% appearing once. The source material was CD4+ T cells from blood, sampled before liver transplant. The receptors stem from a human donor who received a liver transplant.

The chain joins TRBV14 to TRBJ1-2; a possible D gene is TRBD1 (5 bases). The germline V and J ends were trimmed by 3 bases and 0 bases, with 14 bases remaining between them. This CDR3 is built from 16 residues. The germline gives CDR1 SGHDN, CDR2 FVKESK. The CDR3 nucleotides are TGTGCCAGCAGCCACCTTGGGCAGGGAGCTAACTATGGCTACACCTTC. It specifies CASSHLGQGANYGYTF.

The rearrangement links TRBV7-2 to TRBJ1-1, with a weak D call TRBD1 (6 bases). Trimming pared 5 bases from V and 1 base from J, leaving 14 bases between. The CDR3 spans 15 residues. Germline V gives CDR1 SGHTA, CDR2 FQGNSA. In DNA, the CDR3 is TGTGCCAGCAGCGTTAAAGGACAGAGGAACACTGAAGCTTTCTTT. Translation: CASSVKGQRNTEAFF.

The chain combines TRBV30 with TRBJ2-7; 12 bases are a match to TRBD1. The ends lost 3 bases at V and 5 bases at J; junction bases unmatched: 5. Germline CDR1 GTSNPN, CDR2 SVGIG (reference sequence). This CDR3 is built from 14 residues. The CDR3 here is CAWSYGTGGNEQYF. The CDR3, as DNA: TGTGCCTGGAGCTACGGGACAGGGGGCAACGAGCAGTACTTC.

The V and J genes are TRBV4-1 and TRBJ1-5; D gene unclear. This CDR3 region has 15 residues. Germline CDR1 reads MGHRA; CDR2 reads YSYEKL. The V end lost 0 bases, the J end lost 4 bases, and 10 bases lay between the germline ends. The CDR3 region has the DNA TGCGCCAGCAGCCAAGATATGGGGTATAATCAGCCCCAGCATTTT. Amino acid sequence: CASSQDMGYNQPQHF.

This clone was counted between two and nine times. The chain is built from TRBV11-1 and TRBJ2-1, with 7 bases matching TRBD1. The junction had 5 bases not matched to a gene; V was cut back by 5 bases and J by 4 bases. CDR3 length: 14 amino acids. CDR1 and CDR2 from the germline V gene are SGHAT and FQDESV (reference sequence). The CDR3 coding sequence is TGTGCCAGCAGCACCCGGGACAGTTACAATGAGCAGTTCTTC. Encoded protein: CASSTRDSYNEQFF.

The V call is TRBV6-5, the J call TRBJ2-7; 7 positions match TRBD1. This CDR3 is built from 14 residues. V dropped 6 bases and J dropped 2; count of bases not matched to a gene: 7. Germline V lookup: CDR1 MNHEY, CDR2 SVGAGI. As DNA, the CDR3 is TGTGCCAGCAGGGAGACAGGGAACCCCTACGAGCAGTACTTC. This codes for CASRETGNPYEQYF.

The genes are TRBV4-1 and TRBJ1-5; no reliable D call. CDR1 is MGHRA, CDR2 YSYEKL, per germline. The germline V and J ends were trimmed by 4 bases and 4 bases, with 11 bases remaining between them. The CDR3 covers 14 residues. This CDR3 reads CASSPQAWNQPQHF. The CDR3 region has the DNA TGCGCCAGCAGCCCCCAGGCGTGGAATCAGCCCCAGCATTTT.

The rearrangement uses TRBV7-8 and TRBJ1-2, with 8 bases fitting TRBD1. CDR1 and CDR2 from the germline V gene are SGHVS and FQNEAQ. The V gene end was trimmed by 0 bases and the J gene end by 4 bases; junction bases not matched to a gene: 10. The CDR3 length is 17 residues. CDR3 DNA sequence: TGTGCCAGCAGCTTAGCTCCAAAGGACAGGGCGGGCTATGGCTACACCTTC. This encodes CASSLAPKDRAGYGYTF.

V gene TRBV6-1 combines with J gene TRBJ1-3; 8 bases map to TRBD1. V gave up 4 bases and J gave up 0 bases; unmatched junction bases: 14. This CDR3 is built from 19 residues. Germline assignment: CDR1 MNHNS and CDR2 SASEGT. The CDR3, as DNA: TGTGCCAGCAGTGTGGGAAGGAGGACAGGGAGTCTCTCTGGAAACACCATATATTTT. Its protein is CASSVGRRTGSLSGNTIYF.

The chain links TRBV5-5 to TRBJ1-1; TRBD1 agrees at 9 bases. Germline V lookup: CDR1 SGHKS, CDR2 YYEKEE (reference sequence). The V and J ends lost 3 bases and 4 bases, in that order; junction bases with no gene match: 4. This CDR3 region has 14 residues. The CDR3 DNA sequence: TGTGCCAGCAGCTGGGGACAGGGAAGCACTGAAGCTTTCTTT. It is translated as CASSWGQGSTEAFF.

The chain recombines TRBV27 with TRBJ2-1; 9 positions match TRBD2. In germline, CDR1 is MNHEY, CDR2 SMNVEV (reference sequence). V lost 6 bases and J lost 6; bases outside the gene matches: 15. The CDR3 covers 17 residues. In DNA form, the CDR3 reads TGTGCCAGCAGAGATACCGGGACTAGCCGCACCACCAATGAGCAGTTCTTC. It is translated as CASRDTGTSRTTNEQFF.

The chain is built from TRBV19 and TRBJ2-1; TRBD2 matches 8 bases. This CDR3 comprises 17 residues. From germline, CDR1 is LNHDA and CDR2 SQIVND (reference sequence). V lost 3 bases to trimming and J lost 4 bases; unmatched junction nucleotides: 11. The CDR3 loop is CASSMERGRTNYNEQFF. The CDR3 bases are TGTGCCAGTAGTATGGAGCGGGGGAGGACCAATTACAATGAGCAGTTCTTC.

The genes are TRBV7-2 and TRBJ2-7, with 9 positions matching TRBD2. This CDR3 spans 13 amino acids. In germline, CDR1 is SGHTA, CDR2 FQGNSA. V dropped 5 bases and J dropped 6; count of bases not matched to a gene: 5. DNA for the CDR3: TGTGCCAGCAGCCCTAGCGGGGTTTCCGAGCAGTACTTC. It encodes CASSPSGVSEQYF.

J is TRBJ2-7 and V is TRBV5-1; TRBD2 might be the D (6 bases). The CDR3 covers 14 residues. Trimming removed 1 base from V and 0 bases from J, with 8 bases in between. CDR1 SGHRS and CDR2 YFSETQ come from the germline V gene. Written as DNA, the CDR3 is TGCGCCAGCAGCTTGCACGGGAGCTCCTACGAGCAGTACTTC. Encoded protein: CASSLHGSSYEQYF.

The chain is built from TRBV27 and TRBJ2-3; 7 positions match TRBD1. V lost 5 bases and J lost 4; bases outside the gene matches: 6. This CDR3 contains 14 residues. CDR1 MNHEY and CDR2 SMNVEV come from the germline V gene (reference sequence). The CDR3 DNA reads TGTGCCAGCAGTATCAGACAGGGACCAGATACGCAGTATTTT. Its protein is CASSIRQGPDTQYF.

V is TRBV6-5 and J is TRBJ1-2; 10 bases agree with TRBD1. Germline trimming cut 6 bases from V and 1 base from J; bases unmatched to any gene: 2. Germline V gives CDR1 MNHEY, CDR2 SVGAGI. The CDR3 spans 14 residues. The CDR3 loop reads CASRRTGGNYGYTF. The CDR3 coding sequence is TGTGCCAGCAGAAGGACAGGGGGTAACTATGGCTACACCTTC.

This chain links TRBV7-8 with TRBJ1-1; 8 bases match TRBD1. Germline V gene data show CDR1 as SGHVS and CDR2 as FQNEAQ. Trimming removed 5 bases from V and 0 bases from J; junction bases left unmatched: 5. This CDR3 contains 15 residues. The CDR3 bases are TGTGCCAGCAGCGTCAGGGGGCTAATGAACACTGAAGCTTTCTTT. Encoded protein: CASSVRGLMNTEAFF.

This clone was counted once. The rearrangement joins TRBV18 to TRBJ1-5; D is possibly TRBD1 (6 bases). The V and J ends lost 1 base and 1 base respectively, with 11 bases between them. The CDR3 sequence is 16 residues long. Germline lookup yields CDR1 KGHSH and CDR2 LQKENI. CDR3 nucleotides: TGTGCCAGCTCACCACAGGGGGTTGGAAGCAATCAGCCCCAGCATTTT. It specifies CASSPQGVGSNQPQHF.

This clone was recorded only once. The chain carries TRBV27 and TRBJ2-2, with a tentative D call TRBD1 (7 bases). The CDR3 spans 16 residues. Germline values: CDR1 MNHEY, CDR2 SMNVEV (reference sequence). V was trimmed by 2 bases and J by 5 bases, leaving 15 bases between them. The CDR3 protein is CASSLAGTVLTGELFF. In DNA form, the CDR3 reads TGTGCCAGCAGTTTAGCGGGGACAGTTCTAACCGGGGAGCTGTTTTTT.

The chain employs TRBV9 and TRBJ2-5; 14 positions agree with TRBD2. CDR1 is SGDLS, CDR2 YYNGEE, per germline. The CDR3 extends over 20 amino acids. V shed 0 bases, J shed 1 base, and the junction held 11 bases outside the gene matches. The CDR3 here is CASSVATPTSGRASQETQYF. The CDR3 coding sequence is TGTGCCAGCAGCGTAGCTACGCCGACTAGCGGGAGGGCCAGCCAAGAGACCCAGTACTTC.

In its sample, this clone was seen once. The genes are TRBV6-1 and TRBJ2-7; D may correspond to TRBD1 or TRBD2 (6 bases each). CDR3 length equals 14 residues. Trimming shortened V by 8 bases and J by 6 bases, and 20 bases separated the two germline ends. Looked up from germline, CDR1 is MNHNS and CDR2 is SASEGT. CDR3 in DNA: TGTGCCAGCTCGGGATCTTGGGGGGCCGGCGAGCAGTACTTC. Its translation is CASSGSWGAGEQYF.

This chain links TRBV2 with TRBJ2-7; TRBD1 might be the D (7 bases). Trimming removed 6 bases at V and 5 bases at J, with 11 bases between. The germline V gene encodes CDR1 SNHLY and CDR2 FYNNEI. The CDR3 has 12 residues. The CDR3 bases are TGTGCCAGCAGGACAGGGAGGCACGAGCAGTACTTC. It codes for CASRTGRHEQYF.

The CDR3 sequence: CASSTPGTGIRKFF. DNA of the CDR3: TGTGCCAGCAGTACCCCCGGGACAGGGATCCGGAAGTTCTTC. This chain uses TRBV27 with TRBJ2-1; 9 nucleotides agree with TRBD1. CDR1 is MNHEY, CDR2 SMNVEV, per germline (reference sequence). The CDR3 consists of 14 residues. The ends lost 5 bases at V and 14 bases at J; junction bases unmatched: 13.

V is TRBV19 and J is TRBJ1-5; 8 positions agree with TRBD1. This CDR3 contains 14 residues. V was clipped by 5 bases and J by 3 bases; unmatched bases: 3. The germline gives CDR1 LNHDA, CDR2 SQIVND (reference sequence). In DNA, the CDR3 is TGTGCCAGTAGTGGACAGGGACCCAATCAGCCCCAGCATTTT. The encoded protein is CASSGQGPNQPQHF.

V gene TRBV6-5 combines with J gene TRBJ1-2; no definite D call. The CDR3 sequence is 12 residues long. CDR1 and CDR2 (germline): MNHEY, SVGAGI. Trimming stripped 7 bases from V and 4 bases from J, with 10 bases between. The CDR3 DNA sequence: TGTGCCAGCAAGGAGAAGACCTATGGCTACACCTTC. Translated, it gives CASKEKTYGYTF.

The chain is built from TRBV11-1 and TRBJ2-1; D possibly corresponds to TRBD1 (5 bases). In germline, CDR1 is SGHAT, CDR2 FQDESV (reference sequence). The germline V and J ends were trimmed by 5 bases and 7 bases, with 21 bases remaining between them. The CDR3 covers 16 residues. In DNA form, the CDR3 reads TGTGCCAGCAGCCCATTTAAGGGTCAATCAGGGAATGAGCAGTTCTTC. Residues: CASSPFKGQSGNEQFF.